Presented here are 22 T cell receptor beta chains from one specimen sequenced in a study of T cells in Graves' hyperthyroidism and ophthalmopathy. The CDR3 regions of TCR beta were amplified from RNA transcripts. Researchers ran a first-round RT-PCR on the TCR CDR3 using the HTBI primer set. TCRdb called the multiplex PCR reads again in MiXCR, with one record for every CDR3 protein. Of hundreds of thousands of distinct CDR3 sequences listed, 12% to 15% are singletons. The sample was blood. The receptors were sampled from a woman aged 18-29 years with Graves' hyperthyroidism.

This clonotype was recorded at least ten times. The chain carries TRBV12-3 or TRBV12-4 and TRBJ2-1; D is undetermined. The CDR3 spans 16 residues. The ends were cut back, 5 bases at V and 8 bases at J, with 22 bases in the middle. Here the CDR3 reads CASSPSPNGYSDEQFF. The CDR3, as DNA: TGTGCCAGCAGTCCCAGTCCCAACGGGTATTCGGATGAGCAGTTCTTC.

The chain recombines TRBV9 with TRBJ2-7, with 11 positions matching TRBD2. Unmatched junction bases numbered 7, after V lost 2 bases and J lost 6 bases. The CDR3 sequence is 15 residues long. From germline, CDR1 is SGDLS and CDR2 YYNGEE. Here the CDR3 reads CASSVLGTSGGEQYF. In DNA, the CDR3 is TGTGCCAGCAGCGTCCTCGGGACTAGCGGTGGCGAGCAGTACTTC.

V is TRBV28 and J is TRBJ1-6, with D perhaps matching TRBD1 (6 bases). Germline CDR1 MDHEN, CDR2 SYDVKM. The CDR3 spans 13 residues. V was trimmed by 5 bases and J by 10 bases, leaving 12 bases between them. Here the CDR3 reads CASSPGHLSPLHF. The DNA of the CDR3 is TGTGCCAGCAGTCCGGGACATTTGTCACCCCTCCACTTT. The whole variable domain, filled in from reference TRBV28 and TRBJ1-6, reads DVKVTQSSRYLVKRTGEKVFLECVQDMDHENMFWYRQDPGLGLRLIYFSYDVKMKEKGDIPEGYSVSREKKERFSLILESASTNQTSMYLCASSPGHLSPLHFGNGTRLTVT.

V gene TRBV6-1 combines with J gene TRBJ1-1; TRBD1 aligns across 8 bases. CDR3 size: 18 residues. J gave up 3 bases and V 7 bases, and 19 bases lay outside the gene matches. The germline gives CDR1 MNHNS, CDR2 SASEGT. The CDR3: CASTDGTLTGVWDTEAFF. The CDR3 DNA is TGTGCCAGCACTGACGGAACCTTGACAGGGGTGTGGGACACTGAAGCTTTCTTT.

As DNA, the CDR3 is TGCAGTGCTAAACTAGCGGGGAACTACAATGAGCAGTTCTTC. It specifies CSAKLAGNYNEQFF. J is TRBJ2-1 and V is TRBV20-1; 10 nucleotides line up with TRBD2. V shed 4 bases and J 3 bases; nucleotides not matched to a gene: 3. CDR1 DFQATT and CDR2 SNEGSKA come from the germline V gene (reference sequence). The CDR3 loop spans 14 amino acids.

The V gene is TRBV5-8, the J gene TRBJ1-1; no firm D call. The V gene's germline CDR1 is SGHTS and CDR2 YDEGEE. V shed 4 bases and J shed 1 base, with 11 bases lying between them. CDR3 length: 14 amino acids. The chain's CDR3 is CASSPTSRNTEAFF. The CDR3 nucleotides are TGTGCCAGCAGCCCGACGTCCAGGAACACTGAAGCTTTCTTT.

The V gene is TRBV14, the J gene TRBJ1-1; 9 positions match TRBD1. This CDR3 contains 15 residues. Germline loops: CDR1 SGHDN, CDR2 FVKESK. After removal of 5 bases from V and 3 bases from J, the junction contained 7 bases not matched to a gene. CDR3 region: CASSAPGTGYTEAFF. Here the CDR3 DNA reads TGTGCCAGCAGCGCCCCCGGGACAGGGTACACTGAAGCTTTCTTT.

With respect to this clonotype: A much more abundant neighbour one base away suggests this may be a read error. Written as DNA, the CDR3 is TGTGCCAGCAGCTTAGCGGGCTTGCTGATCTCCTACAATGAGCAGTTCTTC. This sequence encodes CASSLAGLLISYNEQFF. The genes are TRBV7-9 and TRBJ2-1; D is undetermined. This CDR3 has 17 residues. The V end was cut by 0 bases, the J end by 0 bases, with 12 bases between. The germline gives CDR1 SEHNR, CDR2 FQNEAQ (reference sequence). The full variable domain, rest sourced from reference TRBV7-9 and TRBJ2-1, is DTGVSQNPRHKITKRGQNVTFRCDPISEHNRLYWYRQTLGQGPEFLTYFQNEAQLEKSRLLSDRFSAERPKGSFSTLEIQRTEQGDSAMYLCASSLAGLLISYNEQFFGPGTRLTVL.

This chain links TRBV28 with TRBJ1-3; D remains unclear. The germline gives CDR1 MDHEN, CDR2 SYDVKM. The CDR3 is 15 residues long. Trimming cost V 2 bases and J 0 bases, with 8 bases left between them. The CDR3 nucleotides read TGTGCCAGCAGTTTACACACAAGCTCTGGAAACACCATATATTTT. This translates into CASSLHTSSGNTIYF.

This clonotype was detected ten times or more. The chain carries TRBV13 and TRBJ2-3, with D possibly matching TRBD1 (5 bases). The V end lost 3 bases, the J end lost 4 bases, and 8 bases lay between the germline ends. The CDR3 loop spans 13 amino acids. Germline V lookup: CDR1 PRHDT, CDR2 FYEKMQ (reference sequence). The CDR3 bases are TGTGCCAGCAGCTTGGACACTTCAGATACGCAGTATTTT. It encodes CASSLDTSDTQYF.

V gene TRBV7-2 combines with J gene TRBJ2-7; TRBD2 matches at 7 bases. The CDR3 consists of 16 residues. With V trimmed by 1 base and J by 4 bases, 10 bases remained unmatched. Germline lookup yields CDR1 SGHTA and CDR2 FQGNSA. The CDR3 loop is CASSLGEGGSMYEQYF. The CDR3 DNA reads TGTGCCAGCAGCTTAGGGGAGGGCGGGAGTATGTACGAGCAGTACTTC.

The V gene is TRBV6-5, the J gene TRBJ2-3; 15 bases are shared with TRBD2. CDR1 is MNHEY, CDR2 SVGAGI, per germline. There are 18 residues in the CDR3. V shed 0 bases and J 5 bases; nucleotides not matched to a gene: 6. CDR3 sequence (DNA): TGTGCCAGCAGTTACTCTTGGACTAGCGGGAGGGCCGGAGATACGCAGTATTTT. Translating it yields CASSYSWTSGRAGDTQYF.

This clonotype was picked up many times. V is TRBV7-3 and J is TRBJ2-1; 12 bases agree with TRBD2. Trimming took 4 bases from V and 8 from J; bases not matched to a gene: 9. The CDR3 runs 16 residues. Germline V gene sequence: CDR1 SGHTA, CDR2 FQGTGA. The CDR3 coding sequence is TGTGCCAGCAGCTCTTACCTGACTAGCGGGAGTCATGAGCAGTTCTTC. Its translation is CASSSYLTSGSHEQFF.

There are many counts of this clonotype. The chain has TRBV27 and TRBJ2-7; D may be TRBD1 (6 bases). Germline CDR1 MNHEY, CDR2 SMNVEV (reference sequence). This CDR3 region has 16 residues. With 4 bases removed from V and 1 base from J, the gap between germline ends came to 17 bases. CDR3 loop: CASSSLQGASSYEQYF. The CDR3 nucleotides read TGTGCCAGCAGTTCACTACAGGGAGCATCGTCCTACGAGCAGTACTTC.

The sample holds many counts of this clonotype. The chain couples TRBV24-1 to TRBJ2-5; D unresolved. V was pared by 5 bases and J by 5 bases, with 17 bases between. CDR1 and CDR2 (germline): KGHDR, SFDVKD. This CDR3 comprises 15 residues. The CDR3 DNA follows: TGTGCCACCAGTGGCCTGGACCGCCCCGGGGAGACCCAGTACTTC. Translated: CATSGLDRPGETQYF.

This clonotype has ten or more counts. This rearrangement joins TRBV7-9 to TRBJ2-2; D tentatively fits TRBD1 or TRBD2 (6 bases each). Germline assignment: CDR1 SEHNR and CDR2 FQNEAQ (reference sequence). V shed 5 bases and J shed 6 bases, with 13 bases lying between them. This CDR3 has 14 residues. This CDR3 is CASSANREAGELFF. The DNA for the CDR3 is TGTGCCAGCAGCGCAAACAGGGAGGCCGGGGAGCTGTTTTTT.

This clonotype was counted ten times or more. This sequence joins TRBV3-1 and TRBJ1-5; no clear D. V dropped 4 bases and J dropped 4 bases, with 20 bases sitting between them. Germline V gene sequence: CDR1 LGHDT, CDR2 YNNKEL (reference sequence). The CDR3 is 17 residues long. The CDR3 DNA is TGTGCCAGCAGCCTCCCTCCGGCTTTAGGACCAAATCAGCCCCAGCATTTT. This sequence encodes CASSLPPALGPNQPQHF.

This clonotype turned up a few times. At one boundary the junction diverges from the germline segment, which might be a read error. The rearrangement links TRBV11-3 to TRBJ2-2, with a weak D call TRBD1 (5 bases). Germline loops: CDR1 SGHNT, CDR2 YENEEA. The CDR3 is made up of 13 amino acids. The CDR3 loop is CASSKGFTGELFF. CDR3 DNA sequence: TGCGCCAGCAGCAAGGGGTTCACCGGGGAGCTGTTTTTT.

The chain has TRBV9 and TRBJ2-1; 9 positions agree with TRBD1. The germline V gene has CDR1 SGDLS and CDR2 YYNGEE. The V and J ends lost 0 bases and 9 bases, in that order; junction bases with no gene match: 19. CDR3 length: 19 residues. CDR3 DNA sequence: TGTGCCAGCAGCGTAGGCTATGTGGAGACAGGGGGACCTTTTGGTGAGCAGTTCTTC. This gives the protein CASSVGYVETGGPFGEQFF.

This clonotype was seen at least ten times. The chain uses TRBV7-8 and TRBJ2-5; D is ambiguous. The CDR3 totals 15 residues. CDR1 SGHVS and CDR2 FQNEAQ come from the germline V gene. V was trimmed by 6 bases and J by 4 bases, leaving 18 bases between them. The CDR3 coding sequence is TGTGCCAGCAGGAGTTACTGGGGAAGGCGAGAGACCCAGTACTTC. Encoded protein: CASRSYWGRRETQYF.

The sample holds a few counts of this clonotype. The chain couples TRBV20-1 to TRBJ2-7; TRBD1 matches at 8 bases. The V segment lost 4 bases and the J segment 5 bases; nucleotides outside the gene matches: 7. The CDR3 spans 13 residues. Germline V gives CDR1 DFQATT, CDR2 SNEGSKA (reference sequence). The CDR3 sequence is CSAIRTGMDEQYF. CDR3 DNA: TGCAGTGCTATCAGGACAGGGATGGACGAGCAGTACTTC.

This clonotype was counted at least ten times. The J gene is TRBJ2-5, the V gene TRBV30; D remains ambiguous. V gave up 5 bases and J gave up 4 bases, with 20 bases separating them. The CDR3 spans 15 residues. Germline-derived CDR1 and CDR2 are GTSNPN and SVGIG (reference sequence). CDR3 in DNA: TGTGCCTGGGGTAAAGAGGTTAAAAACGGAGAGACCCAGTACTTC. Protein product: CAWGKEVKNGETQYF.